The TCR beta chain under discussion was sequenced for a study of T cells of healthy individuals. This CDR3 region has 13 residues. Germline values: CDR1 DFQATT, CDR2 SNEGSKA (reference sequence). Trimming took off 0 bases at V and 6 bases at J, with 11 bases between the two ends. Regarding this clonotype: A much more abundant neighbour one base away suggests this may be a read error.

TCRdb passed the 5' RACE reads through MiXCR, listing each CDR3 protein once. The sample yields about 82,000 distinct CDR3 sequences, roughly 5% seen once. The clonotype was recovered from a female donor in good health. The chain couples TRBV20-1 to TRBJ1-2; a weak D match, TRBD1 (6 bases). The CDR3 coding sequence is TGCAGTGCTAGAGAGCAGGGGACTCATGGCTACACCTTC. Its translation: CSAREQGTHGYTF.